The rows below give T cell receptor beta chains drawn from one sample of a study of T-cell reconstitution after alpha-beta-depleted transplantation in children. TCRdb processed the PCR reads anew with MiXCR; each CDR3 protein has one entry. This table has 540,000 or so distinct CDR3 sequences, approximately 22% appearing once. The specimen was PBMCs, mostly from graft donor cells, collected 360 days after TCRalphabeta/CD19-depleted stem cell transplant. The source is a boy under two years old who had a stem cell transplant for acute myeloid leukemia, so the T cells may come from the graft donor. Both conserved end residues are part of each CDR3. D genes are given only for firm matches. Clone size appears in some rows only: once, few, many, or a class for an expanded clone.

clone size | J gene | D gene | V gene | CDR3 protein | CDR3 DNA
many | TRBJ2-1 | TRBD1 | TRBV6-2/TRBV6-3 | CASNLQGQGNEQFF | TGTGCCAGCAACTTACAGGGGCAAGGCAATGAGCAGTTCTTC
. | TRBJ2-1 | . | TRBV24-1 | CATSDSTPSSYNEQFF | TGTGCCACCAGTGATTCGACTCCTAGCTCCTACAATGAGCAGTTCTTC
. | TRBJ2-1 | TRBD2 | TRBV6-5 | CASSYSTSGGYNEQFF | TGTGCCAGCAGTTACAGTACCAGCGGGGGCTACAATGAGCAGTTCTTC
few | TRBJ2-5 | TRBD2 | TRBV6-1 | CASSPINSGGAETQYF | TGTGCCAGCAGCCCCATTAATAGCGGGGGGGCAGAGACCCAGTACTTC
once | TRBJ2-5 | . | TRBV6-5 | CASSYSRISGYQETQYF | TGTGCCAGCAGTTACTCGAGGATTAGCGGTTACCAAGAGACCCAGTACTTC
. | TRBJ2-3 | . | TRBV9 | CASSVGDGRLQYF | TGTGCCAGCAGCGTAGGCGATGGGAGGTTGCAGTATTTT
. | TRBJ2-5 | TRBD2 | TRBV2 | CASSEGLAGRETQYF | TGTGCCAGCAGTGAAGGGCTAGCGGGGAGAGAGACCCAGTACTTC
many | TRBJ1-5 | . | TRBV12-3/TRBV12-4 | CASSTGRGDNQPQHF | TGTGCCAGCAGCACAGGTCGTGGGGACAATCAGCCCCAGCATTTT
once | TRBJ2-3 | . | TRBV6-5 | CASSYAQVDTQYF | TGTGCCAGCAGTTACGCACAGGTAGATACGCAGTATTTT
many | TRBJ1-2 | . | TRBV14 | CASSRTPDYGYTF | TGTGCCAGCAGCCGAACTCCGGATTATGGCTACACCTTC
few | TRBJ2-2 | . | TRBV5-6 | CASSYTAGTGELFF | TGTGCCAGCAGTTACACCGCGGGGACCGGGGAGCTGTTTTTT
. | TRBJ2-5 | TRBD1 | TRBV2 | CASLDRGQTQYF | TGTGCCAGCTTGGACAGGGGTCAGACCCAGTACTTC
few | TRBJ1-1 | . | TRBV20-1 | CSARRGPKAFF | TGCAGTGCTAGAAGGGGACCGAAAGCTTTCTTT
. | TRBJ2-1 | . | TRBV4-2 | CASSQAGDPLNEQFF | TGTGCCAGCAGCCAAGCGGGGGACCCCCTCAATGAGCAGTTCTTC
many | TRBJ2-5 | TRBD1 | TRBV28 | CASSLQGARETQYF | TGTGCCAGCAGTTTACAGGGGGCTCGGGAGACCCAGTACTTC
many | TRBJ2-1 | TRBD1 | TRBV7-2 | CASSFPGQDEQFF | TGTGCCAGCAGCTTCCCGGGACAGGATGAGCAGTTCTTC
. | TRBJ1-2 | . | TRBV29-1 | CSVHRGVNYGYTF | TGCAGCGTTCATCGTGGGGTTAACTATGGCTACACCTTC
many | TRBJ1-2 | TRBD1 | TRBV15 | CATSRVSRGNRGDYGYTF | TGTGCCACCAGCAGAGTTTCTCGGGGGAACAGGGGCGACTATGGCTACACCTTC
many | TRBJ1-2 | . | TRBV29-1 | CSVDGQTNYGYTF | TGCAGCGTTGATGGACAGACTAACTATGGCTACACCTTC
many | TRBJ1-2 | . | TRBV20-1 | CSARAPEDYGYTF | TGCAGTGCTAGAGCCCCAGAGGACTATGGCTACACCTTC
. | TRBJ2-1 | TRBD1 | TRBV5-6 | CASSLPYLTGGSYMGNYNEQFF | TGTGCCAGCAGTCTTCCATACCTGACAGGGGGCTCTTACATGGGAAACTACAATGAGCAGTTCTTC
few | TRBJ2-2 | . | TRBV7-2 | CASPEKGGATGELFF | TGTGCCAGCCCCGAAAAGGGGGGGGCGACCGGGGAGCTGTTTTTT
. | TRBJ1-5 | TRBD1 | TRBV7-2 | CASSQGGVGQPQHF | TGTGCCAGCAGCCAGGGGGGGGTAGGGCAGCCCCAGCATTTT
. | TRBJ2-1 | TRBD1 | TRBV29-1 | CSSARGGWTYNEQFF | TGCAGCAGCGCACGAGGGGGCTGGACCTACAATGAGCAGTTCTTC
many | TRBJ2-3 | . | TRBV13 | CASSGPPGPRTDTQYF | TGTGCCAGCAGTGGACCCCCGGGACCGCGCACAGATACGCAGTATTTT
. | TRBJ2-3 | TRBD2 | TRBV29-1 | CSVGPLLADTQYF | TGCAGCGTTGGCCCTCTACTAGCGGATACGCAGTATTTT
. | TRBJ1-4 | . | TRBV20-1 | CSARGGGQSEKLFF | TGCAGTGCTAGAGGGGGAGGCCAGTCAGAAAAACTGTTTTTT
many | TRBJ2-5 | . | TRBV20-1 | CSARAGTPPEYQYF | TGCAGTGCTAGAGCCGGGACACCTCCAGAGTACCAGTACTTC
. | TRBJ1-2 | TRBD1 | TRBV4-3 | CASSQGQGSSGYTF | TGCGCCAGCAGCCAGGGACAGGGTTCAAGTGGCTACACCTTC
. | TRBJ2-5 | TRBD1 | TRBV15 | CATAEDRVTETQYF | TGTGCCACGGCCGAAGACAGGGTCACAGAGACCCAGTACTTC
many | TRBJ2-1 | TRBD2 | TRBV5-5 | CASSLPGLAGANEQFF | TGTGCCAGCAGCTTGCCCGGACTAGCGGGGGCTAATGAGCAGTTCTTC
many | TRBJ2-5 | TRBD2 | TRBV20-1 | CSARSGGALYQETQYF | TGCAGTGCTAGGAGCGGGGGGGCCTTGTACCAAGAGACCCAGTACTTC
. | TRBJ1-5 | . | TRBV20-1 | CSASGWGDQPQHF | TGCAGTGCTAGTGGCTGGGGAGATCAGCCCCAGCATTTT
many | TRBJ2-3 | TRBD2 | TRBV20-1 | CSARGRGAADTQYF | TGCAGTGCCCGGGGGCGGGGGGCGGCAGATACGCAGTATTTT
many | TRBJ1-6 | . | TRBV5-1 | CASSLDRLSPLHF | TGCGCCAGCAGCTTGGACAGACTTTCACCCCTCCACTTT
few | TRBJ1-1 | . | TRBV7-2 | CASSLWGEGVNTEAFF | TGTGCCAGCAGCTTATGGGGCGAAGGGGTGAACACTGAAGCTTTCTTT
. | TRBJ2-3 | . | TRBV20-1 | CSALLVAGTDTQYF | TGCAGTGCCTTACTAGTCGCAGGCACAGATACGCAGTATTTT
. | TRBJ2-3 | TRBD2 | TRBV7-9 | CASSLASGGGAKDTQYF | TGTGCCAGCAGCTTAGCATCTGGCGGGGGGGCCAAAGATACGCAGTATTTT
. | TRBJ2-5 | TRBD2 | TRBV11-2 | CASSLGLDAGGLGETQYF | TGTGCCAGCAGCTTAGGGTTGGATGCGGGGGGACTCGGGGAGACCCAGTACTTC
. | TRBJ1-2 | TRBD1 | TRBV20-1 | CSAPQSRTGGPDAHGYTF | TGCAGTGCGCCACAATCCAGGACAGGGGGCCCGGACGCTCATGGCTACACCTTC
. | TRBJ2-1 | . | TRBV15 | CATSRKKGLQNNEQFF | TGTGCCACCAGCAGGAAAAAGGGACTCCAAAACAATGAGCAGTTCTTC
. | TRBJ1-2 | . | TRBV12-3/TRBV12-4 | CASSLGRSGGYTF | TGTGCCAGCAGTTTGGGTCGAAGCGGAGGCTACACCTTC
few | TRBJ2-3 | . | TRBV20-1 | CSARVGLFTDTQYF | TGCAGTGCTAGAGTTGGACTTTTCACAGATACGCAGTATTTT
few | TRBJ1-1 | . | TRBV20-1 | CSAGAPAEAFF | TGCAGTGCAGGGGCCCCAGCTGAAGCTTTCTTT
few | TRBJ2-2 | . | TRBV7-9 | CASSLLTWGPPTGELFF | TGTGCCAGCAGCTTATTGACGTGGGGGCCTCCCACCGGGGAGCTGTTTTTT
many | TRBJ2-5 | . | TRBV12-3/TRBV12-4 | CASSSGPPWETQYF | TGTGCCAGCAGCTCTGGACCTCCTTGGGAGACCCAGTACTTC
many | TRBJ2-1 | . | TRBV12-3/TRBV12-4 | CASNGGRKDEQFF | TGTGCCAGCAATGGGGGGCGGAAGGATGAGCAGTTCTTC
. | TRBJ2-5 | . | TRBV9 | CASSVGRLVLETQYF | TGTGCCAGCAGCGTAGGTAGACTAGTCTTAGAGACCCAGTACTTC
. | TRBJ2-1 | . | TRBV6-2/TRBV6-3 | CASRDRAEQFF | TGTGCCAGCAGGGACCGGGCCGAGCAGTTCTTC
few | TRBJ2-3 | TRBD2 | TRBV29-1 | CSVSAGGEDTQYF | TGCAGCGTTTCCGCGGGAGGGGAAGATACGCAGTATTTT
. | TRBJ2-7 | TRBD1 | TRBV15 | CATSSPRQGPYEQYF | TGTGCCACCAGCAGCCCTAGACAGGGTCCCTACGAGCAGTACTTC
few | TRBJ2-5 | . | TRBV29-1 | CSVEGGRTQYF | TGCAGCGTGGAGGGTGGTCGAACCCAGTACTTC
. | TRBJ1-1 | TRBD1 | TRBV20-1 | CSARAIRPGTGDFGEAFF | TGCAGTGCTAGAGCTATCCGGCCGGGGACAGGGGACTTCGGTGAAGCTTTCTTT
. | TRBJ2-5 | . | TRBV27 | CASSLGVWETQYF | TGTGCCAGCTCCCTCGGGGTTTGGGAGACCCAGTACTTC
many | TRBJ1-4 | . | TRBV12-3/TRBV12-4 | CASSLAAEKLFF | TGTGCCAGCAGTTTGGCCGCTGAAAAACTGTTTTTT